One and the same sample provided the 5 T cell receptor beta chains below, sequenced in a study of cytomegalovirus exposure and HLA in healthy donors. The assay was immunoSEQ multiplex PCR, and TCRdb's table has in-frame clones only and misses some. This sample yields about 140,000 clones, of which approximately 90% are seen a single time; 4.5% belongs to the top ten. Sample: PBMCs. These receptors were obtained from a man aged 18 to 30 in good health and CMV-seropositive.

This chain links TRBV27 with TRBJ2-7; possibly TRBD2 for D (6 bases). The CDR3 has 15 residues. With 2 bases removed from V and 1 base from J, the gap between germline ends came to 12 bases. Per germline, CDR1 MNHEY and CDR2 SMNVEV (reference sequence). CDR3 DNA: TGTGCCAGCAGTTTAGGGGGTAGCGGTTCCTACGAGCAGTACTTC. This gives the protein CASSLGGSGSYEQYF.

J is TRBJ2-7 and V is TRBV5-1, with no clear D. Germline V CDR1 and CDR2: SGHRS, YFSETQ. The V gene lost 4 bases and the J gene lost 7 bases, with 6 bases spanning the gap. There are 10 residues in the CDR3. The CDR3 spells CASSLKEQYF. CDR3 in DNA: TGCGCCAGCAGCCTAAAAGAGCAGTACTTC.

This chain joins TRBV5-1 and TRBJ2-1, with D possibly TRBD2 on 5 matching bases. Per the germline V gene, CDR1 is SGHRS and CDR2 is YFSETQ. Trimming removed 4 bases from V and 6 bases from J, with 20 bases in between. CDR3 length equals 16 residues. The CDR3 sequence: CASSALGQRNLNEQFF. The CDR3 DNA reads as TGCGCCAGCAGCGCCTTGGGCCAGCGGAACCTCAATGAGCAGTTCTTC. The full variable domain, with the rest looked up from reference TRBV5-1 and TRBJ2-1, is KAGVTQTPRYLIKTRGQQVTLSCSPISGHRSVSWYQQTPGQGLQFLFEYFSETQRNKGNFPGRFSGRQFSNSRSEMNVSTLELGDSALYLCASSALGQRNLNEQFFGPGTRLTVL.

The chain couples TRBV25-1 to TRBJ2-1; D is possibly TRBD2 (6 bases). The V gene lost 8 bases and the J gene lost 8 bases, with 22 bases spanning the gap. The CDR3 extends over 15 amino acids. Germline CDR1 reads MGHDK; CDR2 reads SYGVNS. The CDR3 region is CASALGRGFSDEQFF. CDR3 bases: TGTGCCAGCGCCCTGGGGCGGGGATTCTCCGATGAGCAGTTCTTC.

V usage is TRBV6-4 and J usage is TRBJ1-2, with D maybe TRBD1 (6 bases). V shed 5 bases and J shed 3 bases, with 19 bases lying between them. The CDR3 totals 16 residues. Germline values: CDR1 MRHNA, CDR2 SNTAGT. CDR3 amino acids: CASSSDHAGVDYGYTF. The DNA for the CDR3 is TGTGCCAGCAGTAGTGATCACGCAGGGGTGGACTATGGCTACACCTTC.